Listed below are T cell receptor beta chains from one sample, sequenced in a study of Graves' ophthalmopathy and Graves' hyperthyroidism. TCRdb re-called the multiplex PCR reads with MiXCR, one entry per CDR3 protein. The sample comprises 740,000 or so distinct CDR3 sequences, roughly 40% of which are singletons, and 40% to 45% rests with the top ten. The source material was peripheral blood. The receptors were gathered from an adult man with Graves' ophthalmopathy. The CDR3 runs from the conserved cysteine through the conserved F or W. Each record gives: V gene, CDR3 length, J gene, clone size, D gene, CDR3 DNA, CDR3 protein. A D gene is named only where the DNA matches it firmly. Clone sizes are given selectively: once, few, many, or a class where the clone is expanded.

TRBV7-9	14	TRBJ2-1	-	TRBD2	TGTGCCAGCAGAACTAGCGGAGCAGGGAATGAGCAGTTCTTC	CASRTSGAGNEQFF
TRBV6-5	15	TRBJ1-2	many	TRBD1	TGTGCCAGCAGTGCCACCGCGGGACAGGGCTATGGCTACACCTTC	CASSATAGQGYGYTF
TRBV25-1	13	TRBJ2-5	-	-	TGTGCCAGCAGCGAATCGAAGGTAAAGACCCAGTACTTC	CASSESKVKTQYF
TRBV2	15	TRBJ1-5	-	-	TGTGCCAGCAGAGAGGGTTTCCAGAGATCTCAGCCCCAGCATTTT	CASREGFQRSQPQHF
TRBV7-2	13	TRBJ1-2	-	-	TGTGCCAGCAGCACCAAGGGGATCTATGGCTACACCTTC	CASSTKGIYGYTF
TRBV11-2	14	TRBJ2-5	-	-	TGTGCCAGCAGCTTAGAGCCGGAAACAAAGACCCAGTACTTC	CASSLEPETKTQYF
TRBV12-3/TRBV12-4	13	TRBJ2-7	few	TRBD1	TGTGCCAGCAGACCACAGGGGGGCTACGAGCAGTACTTC	CASRPQGGYEQYF
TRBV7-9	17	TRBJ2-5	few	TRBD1	TGTGCCAGCAGCTTAGAAAAGCCCAACAGGGGGCGAGAGACCCAGTACTTC	CASSLEKPNRGRETQYF
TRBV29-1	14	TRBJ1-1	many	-	TGCAGCGTTGAAGGTGGTAAGGGGGGCACTGAAGCTTTCTTT	CSVEGGKGGTEAFF
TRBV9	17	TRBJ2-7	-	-	TGTGCCAGCAGCCAGGGAACGCGGGCCTCTCGGTCTAACGAGCAGTACTTC	CASSQGTRASRSNEQYF
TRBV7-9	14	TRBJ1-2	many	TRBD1	TGTGCCAGCAGCCAGACAGGGGGGATTGGTGGCTACACCTTC	CASSQTGGIGGYTF
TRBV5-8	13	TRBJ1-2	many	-	TGTGCCAGCAGCTTGGAAGCCAGTCGGGGCTACACCTTC	CASSLEASRGYTF
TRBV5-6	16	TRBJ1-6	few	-	TGTGCCAGCAGCTTGGTTGGCAGGGATAGCGGTTCACCCCTCCACTTT	CASSLVGRDSGSPLHF
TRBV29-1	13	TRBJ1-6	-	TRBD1	TGCAGCGTTGTGGCAGGGGGTAATTCACCCCTCCACTTT	CSVVAGGNSPLHF
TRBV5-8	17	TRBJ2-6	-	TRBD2	TGTGCCAGCAGCTTGGGGCTAGCGGGGACTGGGGCCAACGTCCTGACTTTC	CASSLGLAGTGANVLTF
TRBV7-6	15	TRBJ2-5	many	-	TGTGCCAGCAGCCCAGGTGGTGGGGAGGTAGAGACCCAGTACTTC	CASSPGGGEVETQYF
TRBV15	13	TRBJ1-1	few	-	TGTGCCACCAGCAGAGGGGTGAACACTGAAGCTTTCTTT	CATSRGVNTEAFF
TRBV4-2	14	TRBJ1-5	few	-	TGTGCCAGCAGCCACCGACAGGGCAATCAGCCCCAGCATTTT	CASSHRQGNQPQHF
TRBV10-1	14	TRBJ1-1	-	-	TGCGCCAGCAGTGACGGCACTAGGAACACTGAAGCTTTCTTT	CASSDGTRNTEAFF
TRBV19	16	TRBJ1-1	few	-	TGTGCCAGTAGTATCCCCGAGAAGGGCCGCGGCACTGAAGCTTTCTTT	CASSIPEKGRGTEAFF
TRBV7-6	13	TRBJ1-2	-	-	TGTGTCAGCAGCGTTAAAGGGGGCTATGGCTACACCTTC	CVSSVKGGYGYTF
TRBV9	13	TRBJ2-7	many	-	TGTGCCAGCAGCTTATCGACCAGGGACGAGCAGTACTTC	CASSLSTRDEQYF